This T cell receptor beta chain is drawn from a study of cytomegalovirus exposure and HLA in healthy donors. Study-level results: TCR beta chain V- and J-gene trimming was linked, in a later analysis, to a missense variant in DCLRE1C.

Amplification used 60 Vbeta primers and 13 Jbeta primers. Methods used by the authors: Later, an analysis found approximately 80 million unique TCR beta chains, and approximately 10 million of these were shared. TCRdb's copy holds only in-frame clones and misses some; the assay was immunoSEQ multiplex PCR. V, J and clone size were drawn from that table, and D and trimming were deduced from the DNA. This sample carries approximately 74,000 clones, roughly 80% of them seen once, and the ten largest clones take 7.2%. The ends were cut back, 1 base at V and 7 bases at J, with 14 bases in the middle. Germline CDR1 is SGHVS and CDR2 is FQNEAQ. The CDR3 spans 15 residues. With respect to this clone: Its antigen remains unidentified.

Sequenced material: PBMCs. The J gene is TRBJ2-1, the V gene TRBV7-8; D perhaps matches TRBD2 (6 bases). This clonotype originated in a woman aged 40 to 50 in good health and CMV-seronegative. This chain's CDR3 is CASSLVGGRANEQFF. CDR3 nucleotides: TGTGCCAGCAGCTTAGTCGGGGGTCGGGCGAATGAGCAGTTCTTC.